Listed here is a single T cell receptor beta chain. Its matching antigen is unknown. Produced via immunoSEQ multiplex PCR; TCRdb's table is partial and in-frame only. The sample consists of about 110,000 clones, less than 95% of them appearing once. This sample was taken from a study of OX40 agonist ivuxolimab in advanced cancers. Study-wide context: The mean age was approximately 60 years, ranging from 23 to 79, with approximately 85% of participants male. Two cutaneous melanoma patients and one hepatocellular carcinoma patient, three in all, had partial responses.

The CDR3 has 13 amino acids. The V and J ends lost 6 bases and 12 bases, in that order; junction bases with no gene match: 5. Germline-derived CDR1 and CDR2 are LNHDA and SQIVND (reference sequence). Study-level findings and limits: Partial responders treated at 0.1-3.0 mg/kg exhibited clonal expansion among the lowest measured.

Sequenced here: CD4+ or CD8+ T cells sorted from blood, sampled in a trial of the OX40 agonist ivuxolimab. This clonotype was obtained from an adult with an advanced solid tumor such as melanoma, head and neck, liver or kidney cancer. The chain uses TRBV19 and TRBJ2-7; 16 nucleotides agree with TRBD2. DNA of the CDR3: TGTGCCAGTAGGGGACTAGCGGGAGGGCCCCCGTACTTC. Protein: CASRGLAGGPPYF.